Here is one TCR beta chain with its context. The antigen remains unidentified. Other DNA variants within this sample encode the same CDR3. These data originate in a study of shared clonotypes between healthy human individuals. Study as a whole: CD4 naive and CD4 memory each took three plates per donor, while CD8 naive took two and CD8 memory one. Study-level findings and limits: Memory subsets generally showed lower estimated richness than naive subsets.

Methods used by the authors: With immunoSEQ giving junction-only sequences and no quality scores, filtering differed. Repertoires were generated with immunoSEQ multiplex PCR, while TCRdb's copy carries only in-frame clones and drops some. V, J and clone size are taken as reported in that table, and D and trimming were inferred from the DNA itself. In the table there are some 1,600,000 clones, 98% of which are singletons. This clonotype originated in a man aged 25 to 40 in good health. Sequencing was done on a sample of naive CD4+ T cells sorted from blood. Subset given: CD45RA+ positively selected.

DNA of the CDR3: TGCGCCAGCAGCCCTAGCGGGATTGGAGAGACCCAGTACTTC. This codes for CASSPSGIGETQYF. The gene calls are TRBV5-1 and TRBJ2-5; TRBD2 matches 9 bases. Germline CDR1 reads SGHRS; CDR2 reads YFSETQ. The trim removed 4 bases at V and 4 bases at J, leaving 5 bases unmatched. The CDR3 is 14 amino acids.